The 23 T cell receptor beta chains given below trace back to one sample, sequenced in a study of T cells in Graves' hyperthyroidism and ophthalmopathy (dated by TCRdb to between 2019 and 2020). Preparation of the library involved multiplex PCR. Sequencing relied on an Illumina HiSeq 2000. The TCR beta CDR3 regions were amplified from the RNA transcripts. The first round of RT-PCR for the TCR CDR3 was performed with the HTBI primer set and the Qiagen OneStep RT-PCR kit. In-frame beta chains were kept once TCRdb had trimmed the public reads at Q25 with fastp and called clones with MiXCR. Records with the same CDR3 protein are collapsed into one entry carrying the most frequent genes and DNA. The sample table records hundreds of thousands of distinct CDR3 sequences; approximately 16% of these occur just once. Of the sample, less than 3.5% is held by the ten largest clones. The source material was blood. The receptor source for this set is a woman aged 40 to 50 with Graves' ophthalmopathy.

This clonotype was counted ten times or more. This chain links TRBV20-1 with TRBJ2-5; unclear D gene. This CDR3 region has 13 residues. The V gene's germline CDR1 is DFQATT and CDR2 SNEGSKA (reference sequence). V lost 0 bases and J lost 4, with 9 bases in between. In DNA, the CDR3 is TGCAGTGCTAGAGATCACAGCAGAGAGACCCAGTACTTC. Translated, it gives CSARDHSRETQYF.

This clonotype was picked up many times. This rearrangement joins TRBV20-1 to TRBJ1-1, with unresolved D. Germline V CDR1 and CDR2: DFQATT, SNEGSKA (reference sequence). Trimming shortened V by 6 bases and J by 2 bases, and 13 bases separated the two germline ends. The CDR3 extends over 13 amino acids. This CDR3 is CSAPLQANTEAFF. In nucleotides, the CDR3 is TGCAGTGCCCCACTTCAGGCAAACACTGAAGCTTTCTTT.

This clonotype was recorded many times. The chain uses TRBV11-2 and TRBJ2-2; the D is unclear. Deletions cut 1 base from V and 6 bases from J, with 6 bases between. The CDR3 runs 13 residues. Germline V gives CDR1 SGHAT, CDR2 FQNNGV. This CDR3 reads CASSLVLPGELFF. The CDR3 nucleotides read TGTGCCAGCAGCTTAGTTCTCCCCGGGGAGCTGTTTTTT.

The sample holds a few counts of this clonotype. The chain recombines TRBV6-1 with TRBJ1-5, with D tentatively TRBD1 (5 bases). This CDR3 has 15 residues. V lost 8 bases to trimming and J lost 0 bases, with 14 bases between them. From germline, CDR1 is MNHNS and CDR2 SASEGT. This CDR3 reads CASGGPQYSNQPQHF. CDR3 nucleotides: TGTGCCAGCGGGGGACCGCAATATAGCAATCAGCCCCAGCATTTT.

This clonotype has more than one count but fewer than ten. The chain is built from TRBV5-1 and TRBJ1-2; D is ambiguous. Trimming shortened V by 4 bases and J by 5 bases, and 12 bases separated the two germline ends. CDR3 size: 13 residues. Germline V gene sequence: CDR1 SGHRS, CDR2 YFSETQ. The CDR3 DNA reads as TGCGCCAGCAGCCGGACGGAAGGATATGGCTACACCTTC. Residues: CASSRTEGYGYTF.

This clonotype has ten or more counts. The chain employs TRBV11-2 and TRBJ2-5; tentative D call: TRBD1 (6 bases). The CDR3 covers 19 residues. In germline, CDR1 is SGHAT, CDR2 FQNNGV. V was cut by 8 bases and J by 7 bases, with 35 bases left in between. The CDR3 loop reads CASSSLTPPPGAEEGTQYF. The CDR3 coding sequence is TGTGCCAGCTCTTCCCTCACCCCCCCCCCAGGGGCGGAAGAGGGGACCCAGTACTTC.

The chain employs TRBV7-9 and TRBJ1-6; D possibly corresponds to TRBD1 (5 bases). V was shortened by 5 bases and J by 1 base, with 12 bases between the two germline ends. CDR1 SEHNR and CDR2 FQNEAQ come from the germline V gene (reference sequence). This CDR3 has 16 amino acids. The CDR3 region has the DNA TGTGCCAGCAGCGCAGCCGGGACGTCCTATAATTCACCCCTCCACTTT. It specifies CASSAAGTSYNSPLHF.

Only a few counts were recorded for this clonotype. This sequence joins TRBV20-1 and TRBJ2-1; 9 bases line up with TRBD1. This CDR3 has 14 amino acids. With V trimmed by 7 bases and J by 5 bases, 9 bases remained unmatched. The germline gives CDR1 DFQATT, CDR2 SNEGSKA (reference sequence). The CDR3 spells CSDQQGASDNEQFF. The CDR3, as DNA: TGCAGTGACCAACAGGGGGCTTCCGACAATGAGCAGTTCTTC.

This clonotype was counted ten times or more. The chain is built from TRBV6-1 and TRBJ2-7; D may match TRBD1 or TRBD2 (6 bases each). Trimming took 7 bases from V and 4 from J, leaving 20 bases between them. Looked up from germline, CDR1 is MNHNS and CDR2 is SASEGT. CDR3 length: 15 amino acids. As DNA, the CDR3 is TGTGCCAGCAAGATTGGGGCAGGGGAGGTATACGAGCAGTACTTC. The encoded protein is CASKIGAGEVYEQYF.

The chain combines TRBV2 with TRBJ1-3; weak D call: TRBD1 (5 bases). Germline V gene sequence: CDR1 SNHLY, CDR2 FYNNEI. The CDR3 totals 16 residues. Trimming took 4 bases from V and 2 from J, leaving 15 bases between them. The CDR3: CASSGFVRGTGNTIYF. CDR3 DNA: TGTGCCAGCAGTGGATTTGTAAGGGGCACTGGAAACACCATATATTTT. The full variable domain, rest sourced from reference TRBV2 and TRBJ1-3, is EPEVTQTPSHQVTQMGQEVILRCVPISNHLYFYWYRQILGQKVEFLVSFYNNEISEKSEIFDDQFSVERPDGSNFTLKIRSTKLEDSAMYFCASSGFVRGTGNTIYFGEGSWLTVV.

This chain connects TRBV6-1 to TRBJ2-1; 9 bases are a match to TRBD2. Germline CDR1 is MNHNS and CDR2 is SASEGT. The CDR3 extends over 13 amino acids. With V trimmed by 11 bases and J by 6 bases, 8 bases remained unmatched. CDR3 DNA sequence: TGTGCCGTGCGGGAGGGCCTGGGCAATGAGCAGTTCTTC. This gives the protein CAVREGLGNEQFF.

The chain carries TRBV24-1 and TRBJ2-2; D call uncertain. The CDR3 loop spans 11 amino acids. Germline V CDR1 and CDR2: KGHDR, SFDVKD. The V end lost 5 bases, the J end lost 11 bases, and 8 bases lay between the germline ends. This CDR3 reads CATSVFGELFF. Here the CDR3 DNA reads TGTGCCACCAGTGTTTTCGGTGAGCTGTTTTTT.

This clonotype was counted only a few times. The rearrangement uses TRBV5-1 and TRBJ2-7; tentative D call: TRBD1 (6 bases). The germline V and J ends were trimmed by 3 bases and 2 bases, with 15 bases remaining between them. This CDR3 has 15 amino acids. Germline V gene data show CDR1 as SGHRS and CDR2 as YFSETQ. CDR3 DNA: TGCGCCAGCAGCTCCCGCCGGGACACTACCTACGAGCAGTACTTC. Its protein product is CASSSRRDTTYEQYF. Based on the CDR3 plus reference TRBV5-1 and TRBJ2-7, the full variable domain is KAGVTQTPRYLIKTRGQQVTLSCSPISGHRSVSWYQQTPGQGLQFLFEYFSETQRNKGNFPGRFSGRQFSNSRSEMNVSTLELGDSALYLCASSSRRDTTYEQYFGPGTRLTVT.

The chain has TRBV19 and TRBJ1-5, with a weak D call TRBD1 (6 bases). Trimming removed 10 bases at V and 4 bases at J, with 14 bases between. This CDR3 spans 13 amino acids. The germline V gene has CDR1 LNHDA and CDR2 SQIVND (reference sequence). The CDR3 protein is CATVGRGNQPQHF. CDR3 in DNA: TGTGCCACCGTAGGTAGGGGGAATCAGCCCCAGCATTTT.

This clonotype turned up a few times. This chain links TRBV4-2 with TRBJ1-3; tentative D call: TRBD1 (5 bases). Germline CDR1 reads LGHNA; CDR2 reads YNFKEQ. V lost 0 bases to trimming and J lost 4 bases, with 16 bases between them. The CDR3 contains 17 residues. CDR3 sequence reads: CASSQDSGARSGNTIYF. CDR3 nucleotide sequence: TGTGCCAGCAGCCAAGATAGTGGGGCGCGATCGGGAAACACCATATATTTT.

This clonotype was seen many times. J is TRBJ2-7 and V is TRBV3-1, with D unclear. The V end lost 0 bases, the J end lost 1 base, and 7 bases lay between the germline ends. Germline CDR1 reads LGHDT; CDR2 reads YNNKEL (reference sequence). This CDR3 has 14 amino acids. The CDR3 reads CASSQELGSYEQYF. The CDR3 DNA reads as TGTGCCAGCAGCCAAGAATTGGGTTCCTACGAGCAGTACTTC.

This clonotype occurred many times. The rearrangement links TRBV7-2 to TRBJ2-5, with D perhaps matching TRBD2 (5 bases). Germline values: CDR1 SGHTA, CDR2 FQGNSA. The CDR3 loop spans 13 amino acids. V was shortened by 4 bases and J by 1 base, with 7 bases between the two germline ends. The CDR3 DNA sequence: TGTGCCAGCAGCTCGGACTTCCAAGAGACCCAGTACTTC. Encoded protein: CASSSDFQETQYF.

This clonotype was seen repeatedly, ten times or more. The chain recombines TRBV20-1 with TRBJ2-2; D not certain. Per the germline V gene, CDR1 is DFQATT and CDR2 is SNEGSKA (reference sequence). Trimming took 3 bases from V and 1 from J, leaving 6 bases between them. This CDR3 contains 13 residues. The CDR3 loop is CSASNGNTGELFF. The CDR3, as DNA: TGCAGTGCTAGCAACGGGAACACCGGGGAGCTGTTTTTT.

The chain employs TRBV7-9 and TRBJ1-6; a possible D gene is TRBD1 (5 bases). V was trimmed by 5 bases and J by 8 bases, leaving 10 bases between them. CDR1 and CDR2 from the germline V gene are SEHNR and FQNEAQ (reference sequence). The CDR3 covers 13 residues. The CDR3 loop reads CASSPGGYSPLHF. Here the CDR3 DNA reads TGTGCCAGCAGCCCGGGGGGGTATTCACCCCTCCACTTT. The full variable domain, rest sourced from reference TRBV7-9 and TRBJ1-6, is DTGVSQNPRHKITKRGQNVTFRCDPISEHNRLYWYRQTLGQGPEFLTYFQNEAQLEKSRLLSDRFSAERPKGSFSTLEIQRTEQGDSAMYLCASSPGGYSPLHFGNGTRLTVT.

A note on this clonotype: A clone one base away is much larger, so this may be a read error. The CDR3 DNA sequence: TGTGCCGGCACCATCCGGGGGATTGAGACCCAGTACTTC. This codes for CAGTIRGIETQYF. The V call is TRBV2, the J call TRBJ2-5, with D possibly matching TRBD2 (6 bases). Germline CDR1 SNHLY, CDR2 FYNNEI. The V and J ends lost 11 bases and 5 bases respectively, with 18 bases between them. This CDR3 region has 13 residues.

This clonotype has only a few counts. The chain couples TRBV12-3 or TRBV12-4 to TRBJ2-5, with TRBD2 matching 7 bases. Trimming removed 5 bases from V and 4 bases from J; junction bases left unmatched: 10. This CDR3 spans 15 amino acids. CDR3 loop: CASSAARLASETQYF. The CDR3 DNA reads TGTGCCAGCAGTGCCGCTCGACTAGCATCAGAGACCCAGTACTTC.

Turning to this clonotype: The germline gene is not matched at one end of the junction; a read error may be the cause. This CDR3 is CASSGSLPPQNF. As DNA, the CDR3 is TGTGCCAGCAGTGGCAGTCTCCCCCCGCAGAATTTT. The V call is TRBV28, the J call TRBJ2-3; no reliable D call. The CDR3 has 12 residues. Germline V gene sequence: CDR1 MDHEN, CDR2 SYDVKM.

This chain uses TRBV4-1 with TRBJ2-3; 8 bases are a match to TRBD2. The CDR3 totals 18 residues. After removal of 0 bases from V and 5 bases from J, the junction contained 13 bases not matched to a gene. Germline V gives CDR1 MGHRA, CDR2 YSYEKL. In nucleotides, the CDR3 is TGCGCCAGCAGCCAAGATGTGGAGCGAACTAGCGGAAAAGATACGCAGTATTTT. Residues: CASSQDVERTSGKDTQYF.